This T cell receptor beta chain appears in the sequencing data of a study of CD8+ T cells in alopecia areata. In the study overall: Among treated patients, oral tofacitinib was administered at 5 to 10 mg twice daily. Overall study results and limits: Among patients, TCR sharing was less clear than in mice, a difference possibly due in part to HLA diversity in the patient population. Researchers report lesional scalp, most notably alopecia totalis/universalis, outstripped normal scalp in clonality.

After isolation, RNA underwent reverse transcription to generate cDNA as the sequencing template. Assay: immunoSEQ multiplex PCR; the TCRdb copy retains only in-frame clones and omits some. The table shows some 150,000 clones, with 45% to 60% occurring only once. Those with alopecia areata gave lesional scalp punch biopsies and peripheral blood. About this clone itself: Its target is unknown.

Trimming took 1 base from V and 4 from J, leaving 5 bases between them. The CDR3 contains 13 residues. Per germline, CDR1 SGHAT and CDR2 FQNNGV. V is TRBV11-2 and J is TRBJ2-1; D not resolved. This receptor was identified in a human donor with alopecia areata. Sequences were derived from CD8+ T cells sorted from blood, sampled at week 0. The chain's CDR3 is CASSLGGYNEQFF. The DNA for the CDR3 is TGTGCCAGCAGCTTAGGTGGTTACAATGAGCAGTTCTTC.